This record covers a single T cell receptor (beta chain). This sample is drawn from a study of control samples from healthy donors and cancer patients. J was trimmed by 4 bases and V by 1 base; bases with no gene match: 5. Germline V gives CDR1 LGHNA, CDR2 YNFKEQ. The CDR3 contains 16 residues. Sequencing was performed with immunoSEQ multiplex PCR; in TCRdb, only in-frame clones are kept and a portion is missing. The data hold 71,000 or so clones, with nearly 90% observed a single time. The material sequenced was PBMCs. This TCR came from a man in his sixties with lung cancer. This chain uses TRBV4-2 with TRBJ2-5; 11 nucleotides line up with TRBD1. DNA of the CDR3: TGTGCCAGCAGCCAAGCCGCTGGACAGGGGGCAGAGACCCAGTACTTC. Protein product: CASSQAAGQGAETQYF.